This entry concerns a single TCR beta chain. 60 Vbeta and 13 Jbeta primers were used in PCR. Some clones are missing from TCRdb's copy, which holds only in-frame ones; the method was immunoSEQ multiplex PCR. The data hold 40,000 to 55,000 clones, with about 60% observed a single time. This CDR3 comprises 12 residues. The germline V gene encodes CDR1 LNHDA and CDR2 SQIVND (reference sequence). V was cut by 10 bases and J by 4 bases, with 13 bases left in between. This sample was included in a study of cytomegalovirus exposure and HLA in healthy donors. The sequence came from a man between 60 and 75 years old in good health and CMV-seropositive. The J gene is TRBJ1-1, the V gene TRBV19, with D maybe TRBD1 (6 bases). Sequencing was done on a sample of PBMCs. This CDR3 reads CATKQGSTEAFF. CDR3 coding DNA: TGTGCCACAAAACAGGGATCCACTGAAGCTTTCTTT.